This T cell receptor beta chain was recorded in a study of beta chain features in type 1 diabetes. Study-wide background: Cell yields, gender and age were similar in healthy donors and patients.

TCRB transcripts that were expressed got sequenced, as all of the isolated RNA had been reverse transcribed. Profiling relied on immunoSEQ multiplex PCR, and the TCRdb table lists in-frame clones only, not all of them. The sample shows 140,000 or so clones, about 10% of them seen only once. Study findings and constraints: Whether TCRB rearrangement is influenced by HLA type was left unresolved in this analysis. Possibly, sequencing cDNA over-represented cells that had high TCR expression levels.

Germline CDR1 reads MDHEN; CDR2 reads SYDVKM. Deletions cut 9 bases from V and 1 base from J, with 10 bases between. The CDR3 extends over 12 amino acids. This clone has just a few counts. The antigen is not known. Material: central memory CD4+ T cells from blood. This chain links TRBV28 with TRBJ2-7; D unclear. This sequence was found in a man between 18 and 35 years old in good health. The CDR3 DNA sequence: TGTGCCAGTGGAGTTGCATCCTACGAGCAGTACTTC. Its protein is CASGVASYEQYF.